This entry features one T cell receptor (beta chain) sequence. The antigen it binds to is not known. No much larger clone is present one base from it, and per-base qualities are unavailable. The sample originates from a study of cytomegalovirus exposure and HLA in healthy donors (dated 2017 in TCRdb). About the investigation overall: An earlier analysis of about 530 of the donors reported 250 to 350 Gb of sequence data and 117 million unique TCR beta sequences obtained from around 180 million T cells. To predict cytomegalovirus infection status, the study combined high-throughput TCR immunosequencing, statistical association of individual TCRs with disease status, and machine learning. On average, roughly 250,000 unique TCR beta nucleotide sequences were sequenced per donor among a few hundred genotyped donors of the cohort, with around 19% of those sequences being non-productive. A later genetic analysis used genome-wide SNP genotypes for about 65% of the 666 donors, treating that subset as a discovery cohort. To decide whether each TCR beta V gene segment behaved as functional or pseudogenic, an earlier analysis of some 540 of the donors relied on high-throughput TCR beta sequencing. Donor age, sex, ethnicity and CMV serostatus were collected together with the repertoire data. HLA typing included class I and class II loci at four-digit resolution. Besides the first cohort of approximately 670 subjects, a separate validation cohort made up of roughly 120 different subjects was used. To study patterns of TCR occurrence, a later analysis re-analyzed previously published TCR beta repertoires from several hundred donors and added high-resolution HLA genotyping. All discovery cohort repertoires had been generated using a single sequencing platform. The genetic ancestry cluster associated with self-reported Caucasian donors included over 65% of the roughly 400 genotyped donors. The study profiled the T cell repertoires of under 850 subjects by immunosequencing and related them to cytomegalovirus serostatus. Rather than drawing on any new phenotypic data, the later analysis identified candidate immune exposures from TCR beta sequences and the way those sequences occurred across donors. Because of strong linkage in the cohort, roughly five DR-DQ haplotypes were treated as single units for association and clustering. The study aimed to test whether cataloging public T cell receptors could reveal signatures of past pathogen exposure. Typing coverage varied by locus: roughly 629-640 donors for A, B, C, DRB1 and DQB1; approximately 560 for DQA1; approximately 570 for DPA1; around 490 for DPB1. An early release covering 500 to 750 HLA-typed donors comprised 250 to 350 gigabases of sequencing data and around 80 million unique TCR sequences. Study-level results and caveats: Three of the identified cytomegalovirus-associated TCR beta chains were confirmed in vitro to be specific for cytomegalovirus antigens. A cluster of highly shared sequence variants was judged likely to be a technical artifact of the sequencing pipeline. An association between a missense DCLRE1C variant and V-gene and J-gene trimming of TCR beta chains was found in a later genetic analysis and replicated in an independent cohort. Only TCR beta chains were sequenced in this cohort, and the absence of alpha or paired-chain data limited detectable features. The only immune exposure information available for the cohort was CMV serostatus. Most TCR sequences were observed very rarely across donors, whereas some public TCRs were present in many individuals. In a later analysis, most CMV-associated TCR beta chains were found to appear HLA-restricted, with HLA associations seemingly driven largely by CMV exposure. Some IMGT-functional V segments, including TRBV6-2 and TRBV6-3, could not be told apart with the 87-base-pair reads, so those segments were excluded. Because some donors lacked HLA typing at each locus, the association tests relied only on the typed subset. Seventeen rarely observed V segments, including chromosome 9 orphons, were excluded from the earlier analysis of several hundred of the donors because counts were too low. A total of 150 or so TCR beta chains were listed by the study as associated with cytomegalovirus. In a later analysis, the rate of TCR association differed among HLA loci, with DRB1 alleles having the most associated TCRs and HLA-C alleles having the fewest. A later genetic analysis reported fewer N-insertions in productive TCRs among donors in an Asian-associated ancestry cluster than the roughly 700-donor mean. A later analysis reported that several top co-occurrence clusters appeared linked to parvovirus B19, influenza, CMV and Epstein-Barr virus. Presence/absence analyses assumed roughly uniform sequencing depth across donors, an assumption that may not hold. Linkage disequilibrium might explain the correlated functional status among segregating V segments, but an unknown experimental factor could not be ruled out. Broadly in line with IMGT annotations, most TCR beta V segments showed up in productive rearrangements about 90% or about 30% of the time in an earlier analysis of around 600 of the donors. A further reported finding was that TCR beta sequences accurately predicted the HLA-A and HLA-B alleles for most subjects in the first cohort. Cytomegalovirus status was reported to be diagnosed by the classifier with high specificity and sensitivity in both the original and validation cohorts. The authors suggested that the approach could potentially be generalized to other disease states and immunological phenotypes. When HLA alleles, especially DR and DQ, strongly co-occurred, attributing TCR associations to individual alleles was difficult. A later analysis found that HLA-associated TCR beta chains were more clonally expanded and had lower generation probabilities than equally common non-associated chains. Specific HLA alleles were associated with about 17,000 TCR beta sequences at a false discovery rate of 0.05 in a later analysis.

Reading the germline V gene gives CDR1 MGHRA and CDR2 YSYEKL. Spanning cysteine to phenylalanine, the CDR3 consists of 14 amino acids. Left in the record is the CDR3 DNA by itself, 42 bases read in frame from the first base. V and J are truncated by 1 base and 0 bases respectively, leaving an intervening sequence of 7 bases. Library prep was done by the immunoSEQ multiplex PCR assay. For the multiplex PCR, a mixture combining 60 forward primers for TCR Vbeta segments and 13 reverse primers for TCR Jbeta segments was used. The CDR3 region of rearranged TCR beta genes was amplified from genomic DNA with a multiplex PCR assay. Amplified TCR beta libraries were sequenced as 87-base-pair reads on the Illumina HiSeq System. From the authors' description of their analysis: In a later analysis, tens of millions of unique TCR beta chains were counted across the roughly 610 repertoires, and roughly 11 million of these chains were shared by at least two donors. Raw reads were error-corrected and collapsed into unique sequences with a nearest-neighbor algorithm that merged closely related sequences to remove PCR and sequencing errors. To assign V, D and J gene segments, CDR3 sequences were aligned to IMGT reference sequences. Each retained sequence needed at least a six-nucleotide match to both a V gene segment and a J gene segment. Rearrangements were called productive when the CDR3 lacked stop codons and stayed in frame with V and J; all others were non-productive. Following IMGT convention, CDR3 was defined as the stretch from the second conserved V-encoded cysteine to the conserved J-encoded phenylalanine. Sequences without an unambiguous match to a single V gene segment were excluded from the earlier analysis of 450 to 650 of the donors. In an earlier analysis of several hundred of the donors, V segments were called functional above 56.7% productive rearrangements and were called segregating when the between-donor standard deviation exceeded 5%. A statistical classification framework was developed to diagnose cytomegalovirus status using the catalog of TCR beta chain sequences. In a later analysis, V and J genes were assigned by comparing TCR nucleotide sequences against IMGT/GENE-DB human TR gene sequences. A later analysis assigned CDR3 sequences and most-parsimonious VDJ recombination scenarios with the TCRdist pipeline. In a later analysis, every TCR beta chain was defined by the combination of its CDR3 amino acid sequence and its V-gene family, and reads without a unique V-gene family were dropped. As a way to deal with suspected cross-contamination and a sequencing artifact, a later analysis dropped approximately 570 nucleotide sequences that were highly shared and had low generation probability. In a later analysis, a clonal expansion index was calculated for each public chain from normalized within-repertoire ranks of inferred template counts. In a later analysis, generation probabilities were computed with a VDJ recombination model fitted to out-of-frame rearrangements, and the resulting probabilities were checked against IGoR. Hypergeometric tests were used in a later analysis to score TCR-TCR, TCR-HLA and TCR-CMV co-occurrence, with a repertoire-size bias correction applied to the TCR pairs. False discovery rates were estimated in a later analysis by permuting HLA or CMV assignments 20 times. A later analysis grouped co-occurring TCRs with DBSCAN, adding TCRdist sequence similarity when clustering within HLA-allele-positive subsets. Repertoires with fewer than 30,000 or more than 120,000 public chains, plus five repertoires with anomalous nucleotide sharing, were excluded from co-occurrence clustering. The clones in this table, taken by TCRdb from immuneACCESS, are in-frame only. Not every clone is retained; where verified, under half of the shortfall comes from an unresolved V gene, and the cause of the rest is unknown. V, J and clone size were drawn from that table, and D and trimming were deduced from the DNA. The table for this sample lists approximately 140,000 clones; roughly 86% of them were counted only once. About 3.2% of the sample is held by the ten biggest clonotypes.

The cohort was made up of 666 healthy bone marrow donors. All cohort members were sampled while nominally healthy, although unrecorded immune exposures were likely present. The donor tested CMV seropositive and was one of the 289 seropositive cohort members. Each donor provided a peripheral blood sample, and peripheral blood mononuclear cells were used for TCR beta sequencing. The Qiagen DNeasy Blood Extraction Kit was used to extract genomic DNA from the blood cell samples. The sample comprised PBMCs. The rearranged segments are TRBV4-1 and TRBJ2-7; no D gene is confidently identified. The TCR originated in a man aged 18 to 30 in good health and CMV-seropositive. The nucleotide sequence reads TGCGCCAGCAGCCAAGGTGTCGTCTCCTACGAGCAGTACTTC. Translated, this gives CASSQGVVSYEQYF.